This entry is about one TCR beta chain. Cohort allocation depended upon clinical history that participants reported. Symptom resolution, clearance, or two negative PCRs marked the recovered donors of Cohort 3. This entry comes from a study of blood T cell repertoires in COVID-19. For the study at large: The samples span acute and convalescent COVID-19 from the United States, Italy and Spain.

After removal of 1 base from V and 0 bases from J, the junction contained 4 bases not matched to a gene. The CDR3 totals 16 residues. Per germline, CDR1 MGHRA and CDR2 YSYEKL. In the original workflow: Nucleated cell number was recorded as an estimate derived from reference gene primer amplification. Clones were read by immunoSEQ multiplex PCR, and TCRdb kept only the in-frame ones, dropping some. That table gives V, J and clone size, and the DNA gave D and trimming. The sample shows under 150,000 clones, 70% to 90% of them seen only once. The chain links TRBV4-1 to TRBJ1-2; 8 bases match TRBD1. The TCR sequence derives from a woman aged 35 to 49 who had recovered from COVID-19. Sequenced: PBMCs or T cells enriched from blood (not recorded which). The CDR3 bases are TGCGCCAGCAGCCAAGGCTGGACAGGGCCTAACTATGGCTACACCTTC. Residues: CASSQGWTGPNYGYTF.